The 20 T cell receptor beta chains given below trace back to one sample, sequenced in a study of blood T cells in healthy people across ages. Next came a second PCR, run for about 7 to 12 cycles, which used a sample-barcoded 5' primer along with a J-beta primer mix. TCRdb redid the calling of the 5' RACE reads with MiXCR, one entry per CDR3 protein. In the table there are hundreds of thousands of distinct CDR3 sequences, 58% of which are singletons. The specimen sequenced was blood. The receptor set was obtained from a man aged 30 to 39 in good health.

This clonotype was observed a few times. The genes are TRBV20-1 and TRBJ2-5; 8 bases line up with TRBD2. Trimming at V came to 6 bases and at J to 3 bases, leaving 6 bases not matched to a gene. Germline assignment: CDR1 DFQATT and CDR2 SNEGSKA (reference sequence). The CDR3 has 13 residues. This chain's CDR3 is CSAPRAGEETQYF. In nucleotides, the CDR3 is TGCAGTGCACCACGAGCGGGAGAAGAGACCCAGTACTTC.

The CDR3 coding sequence is TGTGCCAGCAGTTCCGGAGGGACAGGGGATAGACAGCCCCAGCATTTT. It encodes CASSSGGTGDRQPQHF. The chain recombines TRBV28 with TRBJ1-5; 10 bases align to TRBD1. Unmatched junction bases numbered 10, after V lost 4 bases and J lost 7 bases. Germline V gene lookup returns CDR1 MDHEN and CDR2 SYDVKM. The CDR3 totals 16 residues.

CDR3: CASSLIAGANEQYF. CDR3 nucleotide sequence: TGTGCCAGCAGCTTAATAGCGGGAGCCAACGAGCAGTACTTC. This sequence joins TRBV11-1 and TRBJ2-5; 9 nucleotides align to TRBD2. TRBJ2-7 explains the end of the DNA better; the J call may be wrong. This CDR3 is built from 14 residues. CDR1 is SGHAT, CDR2 FQDESV, per germline (reference sequence).

This rearrangement joins TRBV3-1 to TRBJ2-4; D possibly corresponds to TRBD2 (6 bases). The J call is in doubt because the DNA end fits TRBJ2-7 better. The CDR3 is made up of 14 amino acids. Per the germline V gene, CDR1 is LGHDT and CDR2 is YNNKEL (reference sequence). The CDR3 nucleotides read TGTGCCAGCAGCGGAGCCCCCAGCGGGTACGAGCAGTACTTC. Protein: CASSGAPSGYEQYF.

The chain employs TRBV6-5 and TRBJ2-3; D is unclear. CDR3 length equals 15 residues. V shed 2 bases and J shed 6 bases, with 15 bases lying between them. Germline V gene lookup returns CDR1 MNHEY and CDR2 SVGAGI. The CDR3 DNA reads TGTGCCAGCAGTTACACGTCGCGCCTCGGGGATACGCAGTATTTT. This gives the protein CASSYTSRLGDTQYF.

This chain connects TRBV12-3 or TRBV12-4 to TRBJ2-3; D not certain. V lost 2 bases and J 7 bases, leaving 7 bases between the germline ends. The CDR3 runs 12 residues. Written as DNA, the CDR3 is TGTGCCAGCAGTTTAAAGGAGAATACGCAGTATTTT. Its translation: CASSLKENTQYF.

This clonotype was picked up a small number of times. The rearrangement joins TRBV14 to TRBJ1-2; no reliable D call. V lost 2 bases, J lost 4 bases, and 23 bases lay in between. The CDR3 extends over 18 amino acids. Germline V gene lookup returns CDR1 SGHDN and CDR2 FVKESK. In nucleotides, the CDR3 is TGTGCCAGCAGCCAATTTCATCGATCCACTCAGCCCACCTATGGCTACACCTTC. This sequence encodes CASSQFHRSTQPTYGYTF.

The chain uses TRBV20-1 and TRBJ2-1; D not resolved. This CDR3 region has 13 residues. The ends were cut back, 5 bases at V and 5 bases at J, with 13 bases in the middle. The germline V gene encodes CDR1 DFQATT and CDR2 SNEGSKA (reference sequence). The CDR3 DNA sequence: TGCAGTGCTGCTTCTCGGGCCCACAATGAGCAGTTCTTC. It codes for CSAASRAHNEQFF.

The chain carries TRBV6-5 and TRBJ2-7, with D maybe TRBD2 (5 bases). Germline V gene lookup returns CDR1 MNHEY and CDR2 SVGAGI. Deletions cut 2 bases from V and 3 bases from J, with 14 bases between. The CDR3 has 15 residues. This CDR3 reads CASSYRGEWGYEQYF. The CDR3 bases are TGTGCCAGCAGTTACCGGGGAGAGTGGGGCTACGAGCAGTACTTC.

The chain combines TRBV28 with TRBJ1-2, with no clear D. The CDR3 has 14 amino acids. The germline gives CDR1 MDHEN, CDR2 SYDVKM. V shed 3 bases and J shed 4 bases, with 12 bases lying between them. The CDR3 reads CASSFQSPFYGYTF. The CDR3 coding sequence is TGTGCCAGCAGTTTTCAGTCGCCTTTCTATGGCTACACCTTC.

This chain connects TRBV5-5 to TRBJ2-7; 10 bases are a match to TRBD1. CDR1 SGHKS and CDR2 YYEKEE come from the germline V gene (reference sequence). The CDR3 totals 15 residues. The junction had 8 bases not matched to a gene; V was cut back by 2 bases and J by 6 bases. The CDR3 bases are TGTGCCAGCAGCTTCTTCCCCGGGACAGGGGCCGAGCAGTACTTC. It translates to CASSFFPGTGAEQYF. Filled out from reference TRBV5-5 and TRBJ2-7, the complete variable domain reads DAGVTQSPTHLIKTRGQQVTLRCSPISGHKSVSWYQQVLGQGPQFIFQYYEKEERGRGNFPDRFSARQFPNYSSELNVNALLLGDSALYLCASSFFPGTGAEQYFGPGTRLTVT.

This clonotype was recorded a few times. The chain links TRBV7-2 to TRBJ1-1; no clear D gene. The length of the CDR3 is 14 residues. Trimming left V 5 bases short and J 8 bases short, with 18 bases between. The germline V gene has CDR1 SGHTA and CDR2 FQGNSA. CDR3 bases: TGTGCCAGCAGCCGAGGTACCTGGGCAAGGGAAGCTTTCTTT. This codes for CASSRGTWAREAFF.

V gene TRBV20-1 combines with J gene TRBJ2-7, with D perhaps TRBD2 (5 bases). The J call may be faulty, since TRBJ2-5 better matches the DNA end. CDR1 and CDR2 from the germline V gene are DFQATT and SNEGSKA (reference sequence). The CDR3 is made up of 13 amino acids. CDR3 bases: TGCAGTGCTAGATTAGCGTTGATAGAGACCCAGTACTTC. Translating it yields CSARLALIETQYF.

The chain has TRBV10-3 and TRBJ1-2; D not resolved. The V gene lost 3 bases and the J gene lost 8 bases, with 10 bases spanning the gap. The germline V gene encodes CDR1 ENHRY and CDR2 SYGVKD. The CDR3 is 12 amino acids. The CDR3: CAISDGLGGYTF. For the CDR3, the DNA is TGTGCCATCAGTGACGGACTAGGAGGCTACACCTTC.

The chain has TRBV28 and TRBJ2-5; perhaps TRBD1 as D (6 bases). The CDR3 contains 15 residues. Germline values: CDR1 MDHEN, CDR2 SYDVKM. V was shortened by 3 bases and J by 1 base, with 12 bases between the two germline ends. The CDR3: CASSFMGDTQETQYF. The CDR3 nucleotides read TGTGCCAGCAGTTTCATGGGGGACACCCAAGAGACCCAGTACTTC.

The chain has TRBV7-8 and TRBJ2-5, with D unclear. The CDR3 extends over 14 amino acids. The germline gives CDR1 SGHVS, CDR2 FQNEAQ. Trimming took off 5 bases at V and 2 bases at J, with 12 bases between the two ends. CDR3 in DNA: TGTGCCAGCAGCCCGAGTTTTGCGCAAGAGACCCAGTACTTC. Its protein product is CASSPSFAQETQYF.

The V and J genes are TRBV7-2 and TRBJ2-7; possible D gene TRBD1, 6 bases. Per germline, CDR1 SGHTA and CDR2 FQGNSA. The CDR3 length is 14 residues. Trimming pared 5 bases from V and 6 bases from J, leaving 17 bases between. The CDR3 region is CASSPSITGTEQYF. The CDR3 DNA follows: TGTGCCAGCAGCCCCAGCATCACAGGGACCGAGCAGTACTTC.

The chain recombines TRBV20-1 with TRBJ2-3, with 8 bases fitting TRBD2. The CDR3 extends over 17 amino acids. The junction had 19 bases not matched to a gene; V was cut back by 8 bases and J by 3 bases. Germline CDR1 DFQATT, CDR2 SNEGSKA (reference sequence). The CDR3, as DNA: TGCAGTCCCTACCCTCCTTGGGGTAGCGGGATAACAGATACGCAGTATTTT. Translating gives CSPYPPWGSGITDTQYF.

The rearrangement links TRBV12-3 or TRBV12-4 to TRBJ1-2; 10 bases are shared with TRBD1. CDR3 size: 16 residues. Trimming removed 6 bases from V and 4 bases from J; junction bases left unmatched: 11. CDR3 in DNA: TGTGCCAGCAGGAAAACCCGGGACAGGGGACGCTATGGCTACACCTTC. Encoded protein: CASRKTRDRGRYGYTF.

This sequence joins TRBV30 and TRBJ2-1; 11 nucleotides line up with TRBD2. The germline CDR1 and CDR2 sequences are GTSNPN and SVGIG (reference sequence). V lost 4 bases, J lost 6 bases, and 8 bases stayed unmatched. The CDR3 extends over 15 amino acids. The CDR3 nucleotides read TGTGCCTGGATTTTGTTCGGGACTAGCGGCAATGAGCAGTTCTTC. Amino acid sequence: CAWILFGTSGNEQFF.